The table lists the clone carrying this T cell receptor beta chain with many counts. The sample comes from a study of T cells after yellow fever vaccination. Study results and caveats: Post-booster reappearance was seen for most primary-vaccination clones (roughly 97% CD4, 85% to 90% CD8). Weaker in magnitude, the secondary response showed a faster peak on day 5 versus 15. In FACS-sorted repertoires, abundant clonotypes from the bulk population could appear as contaminants.

One entry per CDR3 protein results from TCRdb running MiXCR on the 5' RACE reads. The profile shows about 52,000 distinct CDR3 sequences, approximately 7% of them singletons. V gave up 4 bases and J gave up 0 bases, with 13 bases separating them. Germline CDR1 is SGHDN and CDR2 is FVKESK. The CDR3 totals 15 residues. The receptor was isolated from a man aged 18 to 30 who received the YFV17D yellow fever vaccine. Sequenced material: CD8+ T cells not binding an NS4B(214-222) dextramer, sorted from PBMCs, taken roughly 46 days after the first yellow fever vaccination. This sequence joins TRBV14 and TRBJ2-7; possible D gene TRBD2, 6 bases. The CDR3 nucleotides read TGTGCCAGCAGCCGATATCGGGGGATCTCCTACGAGCAGTACTTC. This translates into CASSRYRGISYEQYF.